The rows below give T cell receptor beta chains drawn from one sample of a study of shared clonotypes between healthy human individuals. Repertoires were generated with immunoSEQ multiplex PCR, while TCRdb's copy carries only in-frame clones and drops some. This sample has about 1 million clones; approximately 68% occur once, and the top ten carry approximately 1.5%. The sequencing sample was made of memory CD4+ T cells sorted from blood. These receptors were collected from a man aged 18 to 29 in good health. The CDR3 runs from the conserved cysteine through the conserved F or W. D genes are given only for firm matches. Clone size is not always given. Where it is, it says once, few, many or a class for expanded clones.

V	J	size	D	DNA	CDR3
TRBV5-4	TRBJ2-2	-	-	TGTGCCAGCAGCTTGTCGGGGACCGGGGAGCTGTTTTTT	CASSLSGTGELFF
TRBV7-8	TRBJ2-1	-	-	TGTGCCAGCAGCTTAGAACTTCAGAGCTCCTACAATGAGCAGTTCTTC	CASSLELQSSYNEQFF
TRBV2	TRBJ2-1	-	-	TGTGCCAGCAGTCCACCGGGATCCTCCTACAATGAGCAGTTCTTC	CASSPPGSSYNEQFF
TRBV6-1	TRBJ2-7	-	TRBD2	TGTGCCAGCAGCGTACTAGCGGCCGAAGGGTACGAGCAGTACTTC	CASSVLAAEGYEQYF
TRBV6-6	TRBJ2-7	-	-	TGTGCCAGCAGAAACCGGGGCCCCTACGAGCAGTACTTC	CASRNRGPYEQYF
TRBV18	TRBJ2-7	-	-	TGTGCCAGCTCACCACCATCGGGTGAGCAGTACTTC	CASSPPSGEQYF
TRBV19	TRBJ2-2	-	-	TGTGCCAGTAGTAGCTTCCAGGGGGGGAACACCGGGGAGCTGTTTTTT	CASSSFQGGNTGELFF
TRBV9	TRBJ2-2	-	-	TGTGCCAGCAGTGTCGGCTTAGCGACCACCGGGGAGCTGTTTTTT	CASSVGLATTGELFF
TRBV19	TRBJ2-3	-	-	TGTGCCAGTAGTAGGGTGGTTACTAGCACAGATACGCAGTATTTT	CASSRVVTSTDTQYF
TRBV10-2	TRBJ1-5	-	-	TGCGCCAGCAGGGGGGCATATAGCAATCAGCCCCAGCATTTT	CASRGAYSNQPQHF
TRBV18	TRBJ2-1	-	-	TGTGCCAGCTCACCCCCCCTAGGGGACTACAATGAGCAGTTCTTC	CASSPPLGDYNEQFF
TRBV7-3	TRBJ2-5	few	-	TGTGCCAGCAGCCGGACAGGGCTAGCGGGGGAGACCCAGTACTTC	CASSRTGLAGETQYF
TRBV28	TRBJ2-6	-	-	TGTGCCAGCAGTTCCCCTGGGGCCAACGTCCTGACTTTC	CASSSPGANVLTF
TRBV11-3	TRBJ2-5	-	-	TGTGCCAGCAGCTTAAACCAGCAAGAGACCCAGTACTTC	CASSLNQQETQYF
TRBV6-6	TRBJ2-3	-	TRBD1	TGTGCCAGCAGCCCCGACAGGGCCCTAACCACAGATACGCAGTATTTT	CASSPDRALTTDTQYF
TRBV14	TRBJ1-1	-	-	TGTGCCAGCAGCCTATCCTACAGGGTGGGAGCTTTCTTT	CASSLSYRVGAFF
TRBV28	TRBJ1-2	-	-	TGTGCCAGCAGTTTAGCCGGCATTGGAGGCTACACCTTC	CASSLAGIGGYTF
TRBV5-1	TRBJ2-5	once	-	TGCGCCAGCAGCTTGATCGGGTCAAGGGGAGAGACCCAGTACTTC	CASSLIGSRGETQYF
TRBV11-2	TRBJ2-3	-	-	TGTGCCAGCAGCTTCCCGTCGGGAGTTCGGGGCACAGATACGCAGTATTTT	CASSFPSGVRGTDTQYF
TRBV11-2	TRBJ1-1	-	-	TGTGCCAGCAGCTTAGATAGCTCAGGCCCAGGGAGGAACACTGAAGCTTTCTTT	CASSLDSSGPGRNTEAFF
TRBV5-6	TRBJ1-6	once	TRBD1	TGTGCCAGCAGCTTGGGACAGGGGCTGAAATCACCCCTCCACTTT	CASSLGQGLKSPLHF
TRBV5-4	TRBJ2-3	-	TRBD2	TGTGCCGCGGGAATGGTAGCGGGGGTCACAGATACGCAGTATTTT	CAAGMVAGVTDTQYF
TRBV6-5	TRBJ2-1	-	-	TGTGCCAGCAGTTACTCGCTGACTAGTTTGGATGAGCAGTTCTTC	CASSYSLTSLDEQFF
TRBV18	TRBJ2-7	-	-	TGTGCCAGCTCAACCCACGTTGGGACGGGGAATGTCGAGCAGTACTTC	CASSTHVGTGNVEQYF
TRBV11-1	TRBJ2-7	-	TRBD1	TGTGCCAGCAGCCGGGCCGGGACAGAGGCCTACGAGCAGTACTTC	CASSRAGTEAYEQYF
TRBV7-2	TRBJ1-3	-	-	TGTGCCAGCAGCTTTGGGGCAGCTCCTGGAAACACCATATATTTT	CASSFGAAPGNTIYF
TRBV15	TRBJ2-5	-	TRBD1	TGTGCCACCAGCAGGGGGACAGGGGTTTTCCAAGAGACCCAGTACTTC	CATSRGTGVFQETQYF
TRBV25-1	TRBJ2-7	few	-	TGTGCCAGCAGTGCGGGTCACCTCTCCTACGAGCAGTACTTC	CASSAGHLSYEQYF
TRBV28	TRBJ2-6	-	-	TGTGCCAGCAGTCTTCCGGGCTCTGGGGCCAACGTCCTGACTTTC	CASSLPGSGANVLTF
TRBV28	TRBJ1-2	-	-	TGTGCCAGCAGTTTCCCTGGTGGCTACACCTTC	CASSFPGGYTF
TRBV19	TRBJ2-5	few	-	TGTGCCAGTAGTATCCCCGGTTCTGGAGCGACCCAGTACTTC	CASSIPGSGATQYF
TRBV5-1	TRBJ2-7	-	TRBD1	TGCGCCAGCAGCTTAGGACAGGGGGCGTACGAGCAGTACTTC	CASSLGQGAYEQYF
TRBV5-1	TRBJ1-2	-	TRBD1	TGCGCCAGCAGCCTTGACAGGGGTGACTATGGCTACACCTTC	CASSLDRGDYGYTF
TRBV11-2	TRBJ1-1	-	-	TGTGCCAGCAGCTTAGGAGGGGGTGAAGCTTTCTTT	CASSLGGGEAFF
TRBV6-1	TRBJ2-2	-	TRBD1	TGTGCCAGCAGTGCTGCGGACAGGGGAATATACACCGGGGAGCTGTTTTTT	CASSAADRGIYTGELFF
TRBV27	TRBJ2-1	-	-	TGTGCCAGCAGTTTTAGTTTGGGGGTAGGTTACAATGAGCAGTTCTTC	CASSFSLGVGYNEQFF
TRBV7-2	TRBJ2-7	-	TRBD1	TGTGCCAGCAGGAGCCGGGACAGGCCCTACGAGCAGTACTTC	CASRSRDRPYEQYF
TRBV28	TRBJ1-1	-	-	TGTGCCAGCAGTCCGGCGACAGCGAAAGCTTTCTTT	CASSPATAKAFF
TRBV19	TRBJ1-6	few	TRBD1	TGTGCCAGTAGTGAGACAGGGGTCGATTCACCCCTCCACTTT	CASSETGVDSPLHF
TRBV2	TRBJ2-7	-	-	TGTGCCAGCAGTCTATTAGGAGGGGGCGCGTACGAGCAGTACTTC	CASSLLGGGAYEQYF
TRBV6-5	TRBJ1-1	once	-	TGTGCCAGCAGTGCCCTTCAAGTCCCCACTGAAGCTTTCTTT	CASSALQVPTEAFF
TRBV29-1	TRBJ2-5	-	TRBD2	TGCAGCGTTGAAGTAGCGGGAGGAGATGAGACCCAGTACTTC	CSVEVAGGDETQYF
TRBV19	TRBJ2-2	-	TRBD2	TGTGCCAGACCCCCGGGACTAGTCCCCGGGGAGCTGTTTTTT	CARPPGLVPGELFF
TRBV11-2	TRBJ2-3	-	-	TGTGCCAGCACCAGCAGATGGAGCACAGATACGCAGTATTTT	CASTSRWSTDTQYF
TRBV6-6	TRBJ2-2	once	-	TGTGCCAGCAGTTGGGAGAAGGGCTACACCGGGGAGCTGTTTTTT	CASSWEKGYTGELFF
TRBV11-2	TRBJ2-2	-	TRBD2	TGTGCCAGCAGCCTTGGCGCTAGCGGCGCCGGGGAGCTGTTTTTT	CASSLGASGAGELFF
TRBV2	TRBJ2-3	-	-	TGTGCCAGCAGACAGAACGCAGATACGCAGTATTTT	CASRQNADTQYF
TRBV6-5	TRBJ2-7	-	-	TGTGCCAGCAGGGGGTCTAACTACGAGCAGTACTTC	CASRGSNYEQYF